Below, 24 T cell receptor beta chains from the same sample are listed, as sequenced in a study of cytomegalovirus exposure and HLA in healthy donors. The PCR contained 60 Vbeta and 13 Jbeta primers. The table came from immunoSEQ multiplex PCR; TCRdb's copy has only in-frame clones and leaves some out. The sample has 120,000 or so clones; 81% are singletons. Sequences were obtained from PBMCs. These receptor sequences come from a man younger than 30 in good health and CMV-seronegative.

This clone was detected only a few times. V usage is TRBV9 and J usage is TRBJ2-1; 8 bases line up with TRBD2. V was pared by 3 bases and J by 4 bases, with 9 bases of the junction left unmatched. CDR3 length equals 16 residues. Germline assignment: CDR1 SGDLS and CDR2 YYNGEE. The CDR3 nucleotides read TGTGCCAGCAGCGCGAGTGGGGGCGGGGGGTACAATGAGCAGTTCTTC. Protein sequence: CASSASGGGGYNEQFF.

This clone was recorded only once. V and J are TRBV9 and TRBJ1-6, with D possibly matching TRBD1 (5 bases). The length of the CDR3 is 14 residues. V lost 2 bases and J lost 15, with 18 bases in between. Germline V gene data show CDR1 as SGDLS and CDR2 as YYNGEE. The CDR3 region is CASSVTASGVYLHF. The DNA of the CDR3 is TGTGCCAGCAGCGTGACAGCCTCCGGCGTCTACCTCCACTTT.

This chain uses TRBV10-2 with TRBJ2-7; D is possibly TRBD2 (5 bases). This CDR3 has 13 amino acids. Germline V lookup: CDR1 WSHSY, CDR2 SAAADI. The V end was cut by 7 bases, the J end by 1 base, with 11 bases between. CDR3 sequence: CASMSGRSYEQYF. The CDR3 coding sequence is TGCGCCAGCATGTCGGGGAGATCCTACGAGCAGTACTTC.

The chain has TRBV6-1 and TRBJ2-3; 7 bases agree with TRBD1. Trimming took 4 bases from V and 3 from J; bases not matched to a gene: 10. The CDR3 length is 16 residues. Germline loops: CDR1 MNHNS, CDR2 SASEGT. As DNA, the CDR3 is TGTGCCAGCAGTGTGGGCAGGGGGTTAGGTACAGATACGCAGTATTTT. It is translated as CASSVGRGLGTDTQYF.

This chain connects TRBV7-9 to TRBJ2-2, with a possible D match to TRBD2 (7 bases). Germline CDR1 reads SEHNR; CDR2 reads FQNEAQ (reference sequence). This CDR3 has 15 residues. Trimming shortened V by 6 bases and J by 6 bases, and 17 bases separated the two germline ends. The CDR3 DNA is TGTGCCAGCAGAGGAAGGGGGGGGGCCCCCGGGGAGCTGTTTTTT. Encoded protein: CASRGRGGAPGELFF.

The chain uses TRBV25-1 and TRBJ2-7, with D hard to call. CDR3 length: 16 amino acids. With 1 base removed from V and 2 bases from J, the gap between germline ends came to 15 bases. In germline, CDR1 is MGHDK, CDR2 SYGVNS. The DNA for the CDR3 is TGTGCCAGCAGTGAATCCCACCCTGGGCCCACCTACGAGCAGTACTTC. As protein: CASSESHPGPTYEQYF.

V gene TRBV10-3 combines with J gene TRBJ1-2; 7 nucleotides align to TRBD1. This CDR3 is built from 12 residues. Losses at the gene ends were 3 bases for V and 5 bases for J; bases not matched to a gene: 0. Per the germline V gene, CDR1 is ENHRY and CDR2 is SYGVKD. The CDR3 region has the DNA TGTGCCATCAGTGACAGGGGGTATGGCTACACCTTC. Protein sequence: CAISDRGYGYTF.

V usage is TRBV20-1 and J usage is TRBJ2-1; D gene uncertain. The CDR3 has 11 residues. V was clipped by 3 bases and J by 8 bases, with 8 bases between them. Germline CDR1 DFQATT, CDR2 SNEGSKA (reference sequence). CDR3 amino acids: CSASGSHEQFF. The DNA of the CDR3 is TGCAGTGCTAGCGGGTCCCATGAGCAGTTCTTC.

This clone was seen once. This sequence joins TRBV18 and TRBJ2-3; 8 nucleotides align to TRBD1. Losses at the gene ends were 2 bases for V and 0 bases for J; bases not matched to a gene: 7. Germline CDR1 KGHSH, CDR2 LQKENI. CDR3 size: 17 residues. CDR3 DNA sequence: TGTGCCAGCTCACCAAAGCGACAGGGGCCCAGCACAGATACGCAGTATTTT. Translation gives CASSPKRQGPSTDTQYF.

The CDR3 reads CASSIDGESQAFF. The CDR3 nucleotides read TGTGCCAGTAGTATAGACGGGGAGTCTCAAGCTTTCTTT. The chain is built from TRBV19 and TRBJ1-1; D remains ambiguous. Germline CDR1 is LNHDA and CDR2 is SQIVND (reference sequence). V lost 0 bases to trimming and J lost 9 bases, with 11 bases between them. The CDR3 is 13 amino acids. Variable domain in full (rest from reference TRBV19 and TRBJ1-1): DGGITQSPKYLFRKEGQNVTLSCEQNLNHDAMYWYRQDPGQGLRLIYYSQIVNDFQKGDIAEGYSVSREKKESFPLTVTSAQKNPTAFYLCASSIDGESQAFFGQGTRLTVV.

The chain carries TRBV11-2 and TRBJ2-5; D remains ambiguous. The last part of the DNA fits TRBJ2-7 better; the J call may be wrong. There are 13 residues in the CDR3. Germline V lookup: CDR1 SGHAT, CDR2 FQNNGV. CDR3 nucleotide sequence: TGTGCCAGCAGCTTAGGTTTCCGCTACGAGCAGTACTTC. Protein sequence: CASSLGFRYEQYF.

CDR3 sequence: CASSVAGNEKLFF. The CDR3 nucleotides read TGTGCCAGCAGCGTGGCAGGGAACGAAAAACTGTTTTTT. This rearrangement joins TRBV9 to TRBJ1-4; TRBD1 might be the D (5 bases). The CDR3 loop spans 13 amino acids. V was trimmed by 2 bases and J by 8 bases, leaving 10 bases between them. CDR1 is SGDLS, CDR2 YYNGEE, per germline.

The V call is TRBV6-4, the J call TRBJ1-3; TRBD1 agrees at 9 bases. The CDR3 is made up of 17 amino acids. V shed 2 bases, J shed 4 bases, and the junction held 9 bases outside the gene matches. Germline V gene lookup returns CDR1 MRHNA and CDR2 SNTAGT. CDR3 in DNA: TGTGCCAGCAGTGACCTCCAACAGGGGGCTTCGGGAAACACCATATATTTT. Protein sequence: CASSDLQQGASGNTIYF.

The V gene is TRBV7-2, the J gene TRBJ2-7; TRBD1 matches at 11 bases. Losses at the gene ends were 1 base for V and 3 bases for J; bases not matched to a gene: 5. From germline, CDR1 is SGHTA and CDR2 FQGNSA. The CDR3 spans 16 residues. The CDR3 DNA follows: TGTGCCAGCAGCTTAGTAGGGACAGGGGGTCTCTACGAGCAGTACTTC. Translating gives CASSLVGTGGLYEQYF.

The gene calls are TRBV5-1 and TRBJ2-3; 9 bases fit TRBD1. The germline CDR1 and CDR2 sequences are SGHRS and YFSETQ. The length of the CDR3 is 16 residues. Losses at the gene ends were 4 bases for V and 3 bases for J; bases not matched to a gene: 9. CDR3: CASSPGGQGGTDTQYF. CDR3 nucleotide sequence: TGCGCCAGCAGCCCCGGGGGACAGGGAGGAACAGATACGCAGTATTTT.

The chain couples TRBV6-5 to TRBJ2-5; 7 bases agree with TRBD1. TRBJ2-7 explains the end of the DNA better; the J call may be wrong. CDR3 length: 13 amino acids. Germline CDR1 MNHEY, CDR2 SVGAGI. DNA of the CDR3: TGTGCCAGCAGTTATCGACAGGGTAACGAGCAGTACTTC. This sequence encodes CASSYRQGNEQYF.

The CDR3 spells CASSQTSTGSYEQYF. CDR3 coding DNA: TGTGCCAGCAGCCAAACCAGTACAGGGTCTTACGAGCAGTACTTC. The J gene is TRBJ2-7, the V gene TRBV11-2; a possible D gene is TRBD1 (6 bases). The germline V and J ends were trimmed by 5 bases and 4 bases, with 18 bases remaining between them. Germline assignment: CDR1 SGHAT and CDR2 FQNNGV. This CDR3 contains 15 residues.

V is TRBV5-1 and J is TRBJ2-5; TRBD1 aligns across 8 bases. This CDR3 is 14 amino acids long. Germline V gene sequence: CDR1 SGHRS, CDR2 YFSETQ. Unmatched junction bases numbered 7, after V lost 4 bases and J lost 5 bases. CDR3 DNA sequence: TGCGCCAGCAGCCCGCGGACAGGGAGGGAGACCCAGTACTTC. Protein: CASSPRTGRETQYF.

This chain uses TRBV9 with TRBJ2-1; 8 bases align to TRBD2. CDR1 is SGDLS, CDR2 YYNGEE, per germline. The CDR3 sequence is 19 residues long. V lost 2 bases and J lost 7; bases outside the gene matches: 20. CDR3 sequence reads: CASSVPKVAGGGEWNEQFF. CDR3 coding DNA: TGTGCCAGCAGCGTGCCCAAGGTGGCGGGGGGCGGGGAGTGGAATGAGCAGTTCTTC.

The chain carries TRBV4-3 and TRBJ2-1; 10 nucleotides line up with TRBD2. The J segment lost 0 bases and the V segment lost 0 bases, leaving 8 bases of the junction unmatched. The CDR3 totals 19 residues. The germline V gene has CDR1 LGHNA and CDR2 YSLEER. CDR3 DNA sequence: TGCGCCAGCAGCCAAGAAGGTAGCGGGGGGCCGAGCTCCTACAATGAGCAGTTCTTC. It translates to CASSQEGSGGPSSYNEQFF.

On this clone: The identical CDR3 is also encoded by other nucleotide sequences in the sample. The gene calls are TRBV29-1 and TRBJ1-1, with TRBD1 matching 8 bases. V was pared by 6 bases and J by 2 bases, with 5 bases of the junction left unmatched. The CDR3 length is 13 residues. Germline V CDR1 and CDR2: SQVTM, ANQGSEA. DNA of the CDR3: TGCAGCGTCGACAGGGGACTTAACACTGAAGCTTTCTTT. Its translation: CSVDRGLNTEAFF.

This clone was observed once. This rearrangement joins TRBV9 to TRBJ2-1; 10 nucleotides align to TRBD1. V was pared by 4 bases and J by 4 bases, with 8 bases of the junction left unmatched. Per germline, CDR1 SGDLS and CDR2 YYNGEE. This CDR3 has 16 residues. CDR3 nucleotides: TGTGCCAGCAGCCCCAGGACAGGGGGAGGTTACAATGAGCAGTTCTTC. Its protein is CASSPRTGGGYNEQFF.

The V and J genes are TRBV7-6 and TRBJ1-1; D may be TRBD1 (5 bases). The CDR3 is 16 amino acids. Trimming stripped 5 bases from V and 4 bases from J, with 20 bases between. CDR1 SGHVS and CDR2 FNYEAQ come from the germline V gene. The CDR3 reads CASSTLVGGAATEAFF. The CDR3 DNA reads TGTGCCAGCAGCACCCTAGTGGGAGGGGCGGCCACTGAAGCTTTCTTT.

The table lists this clone with a few counts. The genes are TRBV19 and TRBJ2-6; D unclear. CDR1 and CDR2 from the germline V gene are LNHDA and SQIVND (reference sequence). CDR3 length: 14 residues. Trimming cost V 5 bases and J 0 bases, with 5 bases left between them. CDR3: CASSEHSGANVLTF. The CDR3 DNA is TGTGCCAGTAGTGAGCACTCTGGGGCCAACGTCCTGACTTTC.